This T cell receptor (beta chain) was documented in a study of blood T cell repertoires in COVID-19. About the research overall: Researchers got acute and convalescent COVID-19 samples from the United States, Italy and Spain.

In the authors' methods: It was from reference gene primer amplification that nucleated cell counts were estimated. TCRdb's table, derived via immunoSEQ multiplex PCR, lists solely in-frame clones and lacks some. V, J and clone size derive from that table, while D and trimming were established from the DNA sequence. The table includes 200,000 to 250,000 clones, around four fifths detected once. With V trimmed by 4 bases and J by 6 bases, 6 bases remained unmatched. The CDR3 extends over 14 amino acids. CDR1 and CDR2 from the germline V gene are MGHRA and YSYEKL. Source material: peripheral blood. This receptor was obtained from a young man with active or convalescent COVID-19. This chain uses TRBV4-1 with TRBJ1-5; 7 bases align to TRBD1. CDR3 coding DNA: TGCGCCAGCAGCCGAGACAGGGCGCCTCAGCCCCAGCATTTT. It codes for CASSRDRAPQPQHF.